Below, 7 T cell receptor beta chains from the same sample are listed, as sequenced in a study of human T cells and chemical hapten exposure. The sample's time point: pre-sensitization, week 0. Treatment defined: therapeutic diphenylcyclopropenone sensitization with weekly scalp DPC. TCRdb ran MiXCR on the RACE reads and lists one entry per CDR3 protein. Of around 110,000 distinct CDR3 sequences in the sample, roughly 12% are singletons; the top ten hold over 1.5%. This specimen was whole blood, taken in connection with sensitization to the hapten diphenylcyclopropenone (DPC). The receptor set was obtained from a woman in her forties or fifties with alopecia areata. Some clones in this sample may be carry-over from other donors' samples.

This clonotype turned up a few times. The chain links TRBV6-5 to TRBJ2-1; TRBD1 might be the D (6 bases). The CDR3 covers 18 residues. Per germline, CDR1 MNHEY and CDR2 SVGAGI. Trimming removed 2 bases at V and 3 bases at J, with 20 bases between. The CDR3 DNA follows: TGTGCCAGCAGTTACAGGGGTTTACAGGGTGTGGGCTACAATGAGCAGTTCTTC. Its protein product is CASSYRGLQGVGYNEQFF.

The sample holds a few counts of this clonotype. The CDR3 bases are TGTGCCAGCAGTCTTGGCGTTGGGACCCAGTACTTC. Translating it yields CASSLGVGTQYF. The rearrangement uses TRBV27 and TRBJ2-5; D gene unclear. Germline CDR1 and CDR2: MNHEY and SMNVEV (reference sequence). This CDR3 has 12 residues. The ends were cut back, 5 bases at V and 7 bases at J, with 11 bases in the middle.

There are a few counts of this clonotype. A much larger clone sits a single nucleotide away, making a read error possible. The chain has TRBV14 and TRBJ2-3; D is ambiguous. The CDR3 runs to 13 residues. CDR1 SGHDN and CDR2 FVKESK come from the germline V gene. The CDR3 bases are TGTACCAGCAGCCAAGATCTTATGGATACGCAGTATTTT. The encoded protein is CTSSQDLMDTQYF.

This clonotype showed up many times. The rearrangement uses TRBV11-2 and TRBJ2-2; D gene unclear. This CDR3 spans 14 amino acids. The ends were cut back, 3 bases at V and 1 base at J, with 6 bases in the middle. The germline V gene has CDR1 SGHAT and CDR2 FQNNGV. The DNA for the CDR3 is TGTGCCAGCAGCTTGTTTCAGAACACCGGGGAGCTGTTTTTT. Protein sequence: CASSLFQNTGELFF. The entire variable domain, with the rest obtained from reference TRBV11-2 and TRBJ2-2, is as follows: EAGVAQSPRYKIIEKRQSVAFWCNPISGHATLYWYQQILGQGPKLLIQFQNNGVVDDSQLPKDRFSAERLKGVDSTLKIQPAKLEDSAVYLCASSLFQNTGELFFGEGSRLTVL.

This clonotype has just a few counts. V gene TRBV20-1 combines with J gene TRBJ2-3; TRBD1 matches at 10 bases. The CDR3 runs 16 residues. V was clipped by 2 bases and J by 0 bases; unmatched bases: 5. The germline V gene encodes CDR1 DFQATT and CDR2 SNEGSKA (reference sequence). The CDR3 loop reads CSARSADRGSTDTQYF. CDR3 in DNA: TGCAGTGCTAGATCCGCGGACAGGGGGAGCACAGATACGCAGTATTTT.

Ten or more counts support this clonotype. The CDR3 DNA sequence: TGTGCCAGCAGTTTTGGGGGCTGGGACACTGAAGCTTTCTTT. This translates into CASSFGGWDTEAFF. This sequence joins TRBV12-3 or TRBV12-4 and TRBJ1-1, with a weak D call TRBD1 (6 bases). CDR3 size: 14 residues. Trimming stripped 3 bases from V and 3 bases from J, with 11 bases between.

The sample holds a few counts of this clonotype. The chain carries TRBV5-8 and TRBJ2-5; TRBD1 might be the D (5 bases). In germline, CDR1 is SGHTS, CDR2 YDEGEE. V dropped 2 bases and J dropped 1 base, with 6 bases sitting between them. This CDR3 has 13 amino acids. The CDR3, as DNA: TGTGCCAGCAGCTTAGGGGTCCAAGAGACCCAGTACTTC. Its protein is CASSLGVQETQYF.